This T cell receptor beta chain was captured in a study of shared clonotypes between healthy human individuals. CD45RO-negative, CCR7-positively selected cells formed the naive CD8 fraction, excluding terminally differentiated effector memory CD45RA+ cells. The table came from immunoSEQ multiplex PCR; TCRdb's copy has only in-frame clones and leaves some out. The sample records around 1,900,000 clones, about 94% being singletons. V was cut by 5 bases and J by 4 bases, with 14 bases left in between. Germline V lookup: CDR1 SEHNR, CDR2 FQNEAQ (reference sequence). This CDR3 region has 14 residues. The genes are TRBV7-9 and TRBJ1-2, with a weak D call TRBD1 (6 bases). Source material: naive CD8+ T cells from PBMCs. This TCR came from a man in his late teens or twenties in good health. Some clones in this sample may be carry-over from other donors' samples. DNA of the CDR3: TGTGCCAGCAGCGGTCAGGGGAGCGGCTATGGCTACACCTTC. Translated, it gives CASSGQGSGYGYTF. Variable domain in full (rest from reference TRBV7-9 and TRBJ1-2): DTGVSQNPRHKITKRGQNVTFRCDPISEHNRLYWYRQTLGQGPEFLTYFQNEAQLEKSRLLSDRFSAERPKGSFSTLEIQRTEQGDSAMYLCASSGQGSGYGYTFGSGTRLTVV.